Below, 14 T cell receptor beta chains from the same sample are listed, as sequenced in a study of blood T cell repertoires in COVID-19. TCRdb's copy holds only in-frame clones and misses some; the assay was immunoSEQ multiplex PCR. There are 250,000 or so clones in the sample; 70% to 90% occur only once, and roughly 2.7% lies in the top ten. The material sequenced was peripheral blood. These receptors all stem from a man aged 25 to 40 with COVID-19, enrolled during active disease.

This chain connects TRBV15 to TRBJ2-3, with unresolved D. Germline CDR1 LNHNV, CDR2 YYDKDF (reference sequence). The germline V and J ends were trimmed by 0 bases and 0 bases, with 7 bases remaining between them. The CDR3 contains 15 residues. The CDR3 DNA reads TGTGCCACCAGCAGAGATGTGGCTAGCACAGATACGCAGTATTTT. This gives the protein CATSRDVASTDTQYF.

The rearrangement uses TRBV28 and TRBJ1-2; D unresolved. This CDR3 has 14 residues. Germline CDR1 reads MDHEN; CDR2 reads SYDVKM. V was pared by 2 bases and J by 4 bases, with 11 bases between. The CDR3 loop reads CASSLPTESYGYTF. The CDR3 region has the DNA TGTGCCAGCAGTTTACCTACAGAAAGCTATGGCTACACCTTC.

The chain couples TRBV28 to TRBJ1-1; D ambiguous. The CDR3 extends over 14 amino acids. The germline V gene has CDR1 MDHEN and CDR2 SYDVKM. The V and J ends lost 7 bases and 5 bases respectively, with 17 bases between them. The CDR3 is CASTPFGVETEAFF. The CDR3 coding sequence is TGTGCCAGCACTCCATTCGGAGTCGAGACTGAAGCTTTCTTT.

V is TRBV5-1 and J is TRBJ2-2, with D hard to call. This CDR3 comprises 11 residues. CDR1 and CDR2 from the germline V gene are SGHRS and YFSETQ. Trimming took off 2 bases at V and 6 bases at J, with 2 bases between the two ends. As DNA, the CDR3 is TGCGCCAGCAGCTTCGCCGGGGAGCTGTTTTTT. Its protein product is CASSFAGELFF.

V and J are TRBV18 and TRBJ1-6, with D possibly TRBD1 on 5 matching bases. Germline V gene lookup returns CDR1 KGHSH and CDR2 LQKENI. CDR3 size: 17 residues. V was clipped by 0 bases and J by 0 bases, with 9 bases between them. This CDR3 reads CASSPPGGSSYNSPLHF. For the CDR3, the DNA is TGTGCCAGCTCACCACCCGGGGGGAGCTCCTATAATTCACCCCTCCACTTT. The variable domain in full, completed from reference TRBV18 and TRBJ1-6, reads NAGVMQNPRHLVRRRGQEARLRCSPMKGHSHVYWYRQLPEEGLKFMVYLQKENIIDESGMPKERFSAEFPKEGPSILRIQQVVRGDSAAYFCASSPPGGSSYNSPLHFGNGTRLTVT.

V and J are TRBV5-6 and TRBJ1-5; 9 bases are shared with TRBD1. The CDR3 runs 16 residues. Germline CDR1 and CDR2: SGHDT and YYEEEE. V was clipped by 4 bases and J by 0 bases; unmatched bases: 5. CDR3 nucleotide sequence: TGTGCCAGCAGCCCCCGGACAGGGGATAGCAATCAGCCCCAGCATTTT. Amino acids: CASSPRTGDSNQPQHF. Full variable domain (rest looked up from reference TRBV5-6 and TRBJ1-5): DAGVTQSPTHLIKTRGQQVTLRCSPKSGHDTVSWYQQALGQGPQFIFQYYEEEERQRGNFPDRFSGHQFPNYSSELNVNALLLGDSALYLCASSPRTGDSNQPQHFGDGTRLSIL.

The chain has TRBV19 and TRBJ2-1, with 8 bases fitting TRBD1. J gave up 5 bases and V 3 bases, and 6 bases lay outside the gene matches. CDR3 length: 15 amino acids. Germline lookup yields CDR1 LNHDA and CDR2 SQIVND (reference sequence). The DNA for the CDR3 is TGTGCCAGTAGTATCCCCGGACAGGGCCACAATGAGCAGTTCTTC. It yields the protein CASSIPGQGHNEQFF.

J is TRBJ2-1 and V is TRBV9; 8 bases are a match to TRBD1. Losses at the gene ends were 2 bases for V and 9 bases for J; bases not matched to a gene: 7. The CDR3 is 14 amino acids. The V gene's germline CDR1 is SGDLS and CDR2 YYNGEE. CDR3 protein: CASSVTGDVREQFF. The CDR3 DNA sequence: TGTGCCAGCAGCGTGACAGGGGACGTACGTGAGCAGTTCTTC.

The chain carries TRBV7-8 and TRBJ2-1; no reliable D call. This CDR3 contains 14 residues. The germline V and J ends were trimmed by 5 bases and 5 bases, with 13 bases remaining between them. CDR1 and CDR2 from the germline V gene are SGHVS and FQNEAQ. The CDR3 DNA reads TGTGCCAGCAGCGTAATCGGTGGGCACAATGAGCAGTTCTTC. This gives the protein CASSVIGGHNEQFF.

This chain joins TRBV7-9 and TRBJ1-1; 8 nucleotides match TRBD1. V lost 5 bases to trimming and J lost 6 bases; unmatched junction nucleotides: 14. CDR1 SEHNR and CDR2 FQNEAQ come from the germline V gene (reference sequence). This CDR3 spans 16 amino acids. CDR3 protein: CASSPRGAGGKSEAFF. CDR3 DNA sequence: TGTGCCAGCAGCCCGCGCGGGGCAGGGGGCAAGTCTGAAGCTTTCTTT.

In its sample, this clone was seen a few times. CDR3 nucleotide sequence: TGTGCCAGCAGTTTAGTCTTCAGGACAGGGACCAACGTCCTGACTTTC. This encodes CASSLVFRTGTNVLTF. J is TRBJ2-6 and V is TRBV27; 8 nucleotides match TRBD1. The germline V gene has CDR1 MNHEY and CDR2 SMNVEV (reference sequence). The ends lost 2 bases at V and 8 bases at J; junction bases unmatched: 8. The CDR3 contains 16 residues.

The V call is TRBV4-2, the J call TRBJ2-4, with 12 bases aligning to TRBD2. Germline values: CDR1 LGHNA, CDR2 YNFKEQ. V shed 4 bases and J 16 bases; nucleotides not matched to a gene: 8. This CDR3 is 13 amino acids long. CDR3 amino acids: CASSLSTSGSEYF. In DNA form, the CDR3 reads TGTGCCAGCAGCCTCTCGACTAGCGGGAGTGAATACTTC.

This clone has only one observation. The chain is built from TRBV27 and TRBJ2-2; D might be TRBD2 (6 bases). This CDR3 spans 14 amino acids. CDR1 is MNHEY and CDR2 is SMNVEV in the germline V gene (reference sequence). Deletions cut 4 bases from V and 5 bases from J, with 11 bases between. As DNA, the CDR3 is TGTGCCAGCAGTTGGGACGCGGGGACCGGGGAGCTGTTTTTT. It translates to CASSWDAGTGELFF.

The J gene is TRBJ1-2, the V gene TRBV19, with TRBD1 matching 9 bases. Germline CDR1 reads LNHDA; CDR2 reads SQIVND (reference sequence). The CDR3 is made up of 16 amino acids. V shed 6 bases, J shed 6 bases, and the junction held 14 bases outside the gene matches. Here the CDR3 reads CASSPGTGYPLHGYTF. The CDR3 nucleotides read TGTGCCAGTAGCCCCGGGACAGGGTACCCCCTACATGGCTACACCTTC.